Here is one T cell receptor (beta chain) with its context. Its specificity is not known. This entry belongs to a study of cytomegalovirus exposure and HLA in healthy donors. Looking at the study overall: A prior analysis found 90 million to 120 million unique TCR beta sequences from approximately 190 million T cells.

Study conclusions and caveats: Per published reports, the classifier diagnosed cytomegalovirus status with high specificity and sensitivity. Of the V segments, some could not be distinguished, including TRBV6-2 and TRBV6-3, and were excluded.

PCR used 60 Vbeta primers and 13 Jbeta primers. TCRdb's table, derived via immunoSEQ multiplex PCR, lists solely in-frame clones and lacks some. The table records around 120,000 clones, 70% to 90% of them present only once. CDR1 and CDR2 (germline): SGHDT, YYEEEE. Trimming removed 4 bases from V and 2 bases from J; junction bases left unmatched: 7. The length of the CDR3 is 16 residues. This chain links TRBV5-6 with TRBJ2-2, with 8 bases identical to TRBD1. The sequenced sample was PBMCs. This sequence originates from a boy aged 5-17 years in good health and CMV-seronegative. CDR3: CASSRTGQGNTGELFF. The CDR3 DNA is TGTGCCAGCAGCCGCACCGGACAGGGAAACACCGGGGAGCTGTTTTTT.